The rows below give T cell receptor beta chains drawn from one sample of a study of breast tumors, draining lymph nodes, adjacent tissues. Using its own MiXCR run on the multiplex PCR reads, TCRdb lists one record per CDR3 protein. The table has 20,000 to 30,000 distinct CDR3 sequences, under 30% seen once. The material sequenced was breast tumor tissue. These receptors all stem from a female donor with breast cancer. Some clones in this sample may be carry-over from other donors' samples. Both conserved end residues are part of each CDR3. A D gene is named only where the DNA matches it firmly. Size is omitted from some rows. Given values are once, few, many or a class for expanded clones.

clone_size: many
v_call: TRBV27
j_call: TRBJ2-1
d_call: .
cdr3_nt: TGTGCCAGCAGTCGCGGCTCCTACAATGAGCAGTTCTTC
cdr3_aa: CASSRGSYNEQFF

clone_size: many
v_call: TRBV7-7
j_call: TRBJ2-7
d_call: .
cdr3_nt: TGTGCTAGCAGCCGCGAGAGGGGGTACGAGCAGTACTTC
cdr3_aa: CASSRERGYEQYF

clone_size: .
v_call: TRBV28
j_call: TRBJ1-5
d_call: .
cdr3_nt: TGTGCCAGCAGCTCTAGACGGCGGCCTAGCAATCAGCCCCAGCATTTT
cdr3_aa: CASSSRRRPSNQPQHF

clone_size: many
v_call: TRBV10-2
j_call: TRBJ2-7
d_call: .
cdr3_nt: TGCGCCAGCAGTGAGCCCGGGACCGTTGAGCAGTACTTC
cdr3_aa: CASSEPGTVEQYF

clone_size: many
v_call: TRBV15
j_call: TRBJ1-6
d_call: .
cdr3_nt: TGTGCCACCAGCAGAGATTATCGCCTTCTCCACTTT
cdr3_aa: CATSRDYRLLHF

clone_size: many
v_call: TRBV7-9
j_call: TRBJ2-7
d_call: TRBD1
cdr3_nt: TGTGCCAGCAGCTACGACAGGGGTGAATTTGGGGAGCAGTACTTC
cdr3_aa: CASSYDRGEFGEQYF

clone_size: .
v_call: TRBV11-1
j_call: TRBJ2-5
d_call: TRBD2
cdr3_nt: TGTGCCAGCAGCTGGACTAGCGGGCAAGAGACCCAGTACTTC
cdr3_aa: CASSWTSGQETQYF

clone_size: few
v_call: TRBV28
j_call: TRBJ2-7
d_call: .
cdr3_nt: TGTGCCAGCAGTCCATGGACAGACCTAATTTACGAGCAGTACTTC
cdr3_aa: CASSPWTDLIYEQYF

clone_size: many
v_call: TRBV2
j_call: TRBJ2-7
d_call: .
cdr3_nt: TGTGCCAGCCTCCGGGAGAGGGCTTACGAGCAGTACTTC
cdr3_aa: CASLRERAYEQYF

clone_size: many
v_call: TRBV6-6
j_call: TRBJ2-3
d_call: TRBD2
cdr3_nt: TGTGCCAGCAGCCATAGCGGGAGGGTAACAGATACGCAGTATTTT
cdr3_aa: CASSHSGRVTDTQYF

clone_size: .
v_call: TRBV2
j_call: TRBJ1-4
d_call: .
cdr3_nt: TGTGCCAGCAGTGTGGGGGGGAAAAATGAAAAACTGTTTTTT
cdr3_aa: CASSVGGKNEKLFF

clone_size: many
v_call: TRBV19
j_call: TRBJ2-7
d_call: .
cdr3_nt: TGTGCCAGTAGTCCGACCCAGGGTTCCCTCCACTACGAGCAGTACTTC
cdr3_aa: CASSPTQGSLHYEQYF

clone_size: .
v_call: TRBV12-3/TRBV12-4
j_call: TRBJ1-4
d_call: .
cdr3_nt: TGTGCCAGCAGTTTAGAGAGTGGCGGGAGGGGTGGAAAACTGTTTTTT
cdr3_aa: CASSLESGGRGGKLFF

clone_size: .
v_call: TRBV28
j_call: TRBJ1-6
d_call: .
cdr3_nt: TGTGCCAGCAGTATGGGTTATAATTCACCCCTCCACTTT
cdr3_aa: CASSMGYNSPLHF

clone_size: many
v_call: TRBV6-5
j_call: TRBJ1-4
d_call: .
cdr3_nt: TGTGCCACCTCCGACGGCATTCCTAATGAAAAACTGTTTTTT
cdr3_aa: CATSDGIPNEKLFF

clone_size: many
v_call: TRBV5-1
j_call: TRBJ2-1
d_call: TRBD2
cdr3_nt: TGCGCCAGCAGCTTCGGGACTAGCGGGAGTTACGATGAGCAGTTCTTC
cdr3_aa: CASSFGTSGSYDEQFF

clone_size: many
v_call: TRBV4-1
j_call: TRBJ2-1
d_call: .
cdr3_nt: TGCGCCAGCAGCCCAATCGGGAGCAAGTCCTACAATGAGCAGTTCTTC
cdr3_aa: CASSPIGSKSYNEQFF

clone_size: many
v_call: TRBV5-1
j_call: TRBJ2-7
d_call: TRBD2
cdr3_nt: TGCGCCAGCAGCCTAGTACTAGCGGGAGACGAGCAGTACTTC
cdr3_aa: CASSLVLAGDEQYF

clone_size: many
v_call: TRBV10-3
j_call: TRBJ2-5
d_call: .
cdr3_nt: TGTGCCATCGCCTCGGGGCAAGAGACCCAGTACTTC
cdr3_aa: CAIASGQETQYF

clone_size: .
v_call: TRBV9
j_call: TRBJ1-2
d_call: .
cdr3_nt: TGTGCCAGCAGCGTCGACAGTAACTATGGCTACACCTTC
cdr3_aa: CASSVDSNYGYTF

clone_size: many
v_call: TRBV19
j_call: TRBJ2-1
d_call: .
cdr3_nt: TGTGCCAGTACGAGGGCGGGGCCGGCCTACAATGAGCAGTTCTTC
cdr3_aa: CASTRAGPAYNEQFF

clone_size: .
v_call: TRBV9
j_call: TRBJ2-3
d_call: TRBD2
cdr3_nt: TGTGCCAGCAGCGTCCGACTAGCGGGACGGGGCCGTAACGCAGATACGCAGTATTTT
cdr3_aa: CASSVRLAGRGRNADTQYF

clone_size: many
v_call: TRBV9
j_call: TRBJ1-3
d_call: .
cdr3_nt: TGTGCCAGCAGCGTAGCCCCGTGGAACGGAAACACCATATATTTT
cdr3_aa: CASSVAPWNGNTIYF

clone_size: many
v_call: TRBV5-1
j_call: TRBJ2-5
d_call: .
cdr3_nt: TGCGCCACCAGACTCGGACAGACGATCCAAGAGACCCAGTACTTC
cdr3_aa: CATRLGQTIQETQYF

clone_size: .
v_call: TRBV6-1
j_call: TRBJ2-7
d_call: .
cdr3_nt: TGTGCCAGTAGGTATACCGGGGTAGACAAGCAGTACTTC
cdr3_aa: CASRYTGVDKQYF

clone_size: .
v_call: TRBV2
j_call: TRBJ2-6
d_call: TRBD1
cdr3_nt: TGTGTCAGCGGTCTGACAGGGGCTGGGGCCAACGTCCTGACTTTC
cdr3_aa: CVSGLTGAGANVLTF

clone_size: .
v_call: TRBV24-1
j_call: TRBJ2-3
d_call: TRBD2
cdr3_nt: TGTACCACCAGTGATCGTCGGACTAGCGCGACAGATACGCAGTATTTT
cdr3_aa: CTTSDRRTSATDTQYF

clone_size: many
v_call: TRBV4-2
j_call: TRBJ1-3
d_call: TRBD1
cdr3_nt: TGTGCCAGCAGCCAAGTAAGACAGGGGGCTGGAAACACCATATATTTT
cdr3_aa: CASSQVRQGAGNTIYF

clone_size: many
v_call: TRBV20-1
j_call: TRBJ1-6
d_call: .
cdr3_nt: TGCAGTGCTAGAGAGGGGAACAGGGCGAATTCACCCCTCCACTTT
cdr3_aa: CSAREGNRANSPLHF

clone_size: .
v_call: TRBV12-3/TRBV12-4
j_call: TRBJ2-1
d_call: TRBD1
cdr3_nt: TGTGCCAGCAGTCCTGACAGGGGAACGAACAATGAGCAGTTCTTC
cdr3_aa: CASSPDRGTNNEQFF

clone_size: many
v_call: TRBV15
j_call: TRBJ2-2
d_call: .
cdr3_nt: TGTGCCACCAGCAAGGGACGGAGACCATCGAACACCGGGGAGCTGTTTTTT
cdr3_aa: CATSKGRRPSNTGELFF

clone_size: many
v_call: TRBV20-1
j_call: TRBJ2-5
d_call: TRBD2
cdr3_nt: TGCAGTGTTTGGACTAGCGGGAGATCTGAGACCCAGTACTTC
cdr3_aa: CSVWTSGRSETQYF

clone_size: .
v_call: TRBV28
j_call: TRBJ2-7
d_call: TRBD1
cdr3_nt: TGTGCCAGCAGTTCTCCAAGTGGGACAGGGAGATCCTACGAGCAGTACTTC
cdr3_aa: CASSSPSGTGRSYEQYF

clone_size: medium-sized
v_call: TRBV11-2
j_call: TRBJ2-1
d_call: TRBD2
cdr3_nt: TGTGCCAGCAGCTCGGAACTAGCGGCCCCCGGGAATGAGCAGTTCTTC
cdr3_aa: CASSSELAAPGNEQFF

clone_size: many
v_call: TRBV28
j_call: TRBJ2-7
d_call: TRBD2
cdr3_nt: TGTGCTGTGACTAGCGCATACGAGCAGTACTTC
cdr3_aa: CAVTSAYEQYF

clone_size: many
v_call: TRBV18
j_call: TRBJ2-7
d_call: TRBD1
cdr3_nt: TGTGCCAGCTCAGAACGATCCGGGACAGGGTACGAGCAGTACTTC
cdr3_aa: CASSERSGTGYEQYF

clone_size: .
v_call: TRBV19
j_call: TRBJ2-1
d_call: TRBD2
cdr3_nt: TGTGCCAGTAGCCGACTAGCGGACTCCTACAATGAGCAGTTCTTC
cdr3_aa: CASSRLADSYNEQFF

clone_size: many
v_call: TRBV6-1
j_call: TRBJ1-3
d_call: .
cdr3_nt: TGTGCCAGCAGTGAGAACAGGATGTCTGGAAACACCATATATTTT
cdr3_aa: CASSENRMSGNTIYF

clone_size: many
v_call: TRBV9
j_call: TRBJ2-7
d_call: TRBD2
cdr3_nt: TGTGCCAGCAGTGACGGAGCGGGGACTGGCCCGTACGAGCAGTACTTC
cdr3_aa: CASSDGAGTGPYEQYF

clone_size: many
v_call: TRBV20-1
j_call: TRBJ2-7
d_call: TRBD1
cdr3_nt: TGCAGTGCCCCAAGCGGCAGGGGGAAGTACGAGCAGTACTTC
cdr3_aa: CSAPSGRGKYEQYF

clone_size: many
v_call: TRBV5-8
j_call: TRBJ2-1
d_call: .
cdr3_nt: TGTGCCAGCAGCCTGGGATCGGGCTTCTACAATGAGCAGTTCTTC
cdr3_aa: CASSLGSGFYNEQFF

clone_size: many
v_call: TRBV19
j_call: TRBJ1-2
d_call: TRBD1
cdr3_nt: TGTGCCAGTAGTAGGACAGGGAGTACTGGCTACACCTTC
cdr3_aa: CASSRTGSTGYTF